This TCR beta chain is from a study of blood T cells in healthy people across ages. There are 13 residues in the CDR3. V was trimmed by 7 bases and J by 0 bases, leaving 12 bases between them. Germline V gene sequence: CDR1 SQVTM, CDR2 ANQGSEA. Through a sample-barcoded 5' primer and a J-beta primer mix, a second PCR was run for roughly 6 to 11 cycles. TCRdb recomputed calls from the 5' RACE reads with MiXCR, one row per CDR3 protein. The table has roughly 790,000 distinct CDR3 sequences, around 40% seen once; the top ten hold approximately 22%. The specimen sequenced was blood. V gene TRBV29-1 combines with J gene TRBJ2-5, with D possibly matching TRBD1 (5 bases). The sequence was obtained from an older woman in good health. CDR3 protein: CSAVGVYQETQYF. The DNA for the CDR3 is TGCAGCGCGGTAGGGGTGTACCAAGAGACCCAGTACTTC.